The clone carrying this TCR beta chain was seen a few times. Its antigen is not known. The data were obtained in a study of T cell responses to AZD1222 COVID-19 vaccine. The germline V gene has CDR1 SGHTA and CDR2 FQGNSA. The CDR3 totals 16 residues. Unmatched junction bases numbered 6, after V lost 1 base and J lost 6 bases. Libraries were prepared by immunoSEQ multiplex PCR; TCRdb keeps only in-frame clonotypes and omits some of them. The table records roughly 89,000 clones, roughly 90% of them present only once. Notes on the study in general: Elevations in Spike-specific TCR breadth and depth followed administration of two AZD1222 doses. Just 5 or 6 AZD1222 recipients tested seropositive at baseline. Mostly white British, mostly female donors; authors suggested clonal diversity may be underestimated.

This sequence originates from an adult in good health. The rearrangement uses TRBV7-2 and TRBJ1-5; 10 bases align to TRBD1. The specimen was peripheral blood, collected on day 0 of MenACWY control vaccination. CDR3 in amino acids: CASSLGRQGASQPQHF. CDR3 DNA: TGTGCCAGCAGCTTAGGACGACAGGGGGCGAGTCAGCCCCAGCATTTT.